Shown below are 10 T cell receptor beta chains from a single sample sequenced in a study of regulatory T cells in long-lasting Graves disease. Time point of the sample: newly diagnosed GD, antithyroid drugs for less than 3 months. Following extraction of RNA from PBMCs, that RNA was used to make the TCR library. With iRepertoire HTBI primers and Arm-PCR of CDR3 regions, TCR beta libraries were built. TCRdb independently ran MiXCR on the multiplex PCR reads; one entry per CDR3 protein. Here the sample spans more than 400,000 distinct CDR3 sequences, 16% being singletons. These data also formed part of another study, on T cells in Graves' hyperthyroidism and ophthalmopathy.

Sequences were derived from peripheral blood mononuclear cells (PBMCs), sampled at new diagnosis, from a patient treated with antithyroid drugs. Every receptor here comes from a woman aged 25 to 39 with Graves disease.

This clonotype was detected only a few times. The rearrangement uses TRBV4-1 and TRBJ2-3, with 8 nucleotides matching TRBD1. This CDR3 contains 14 residues. CDR1 is MGHRA, CDR2 YSYEKL, per germline. V lost 2 bases to trimming and J lost 5 bases; unmatched junction nucleotides: 3. The CDR3 DNA follows: TGCGCCAGCAGCCAACCAACAGGGGGAGATACGCAGTATTTT. Amino acids: CASSQPTGGDTQYF.

Concerning this clonotype: A far larger clone is one base from this, pointing to a likely read error. The chain is built from TRBV7-2 and TRBJ2-7; perhaps TRBD2 as D (5 bases). CDR1 and CDR2 from the germline V gene are SGHTA and FQGNSA. The CDR3 length is 16 residues. The CDR3 loop reads CASSSARGTSTYGQYF. The CDR3 DNA reads as TGTGCCAGCAGCTCCGCACGGGGAACCAGCACATACGGGCAGTACTTC.

This clonotype was seen repeatedly, ten times or more. CDR3 protein: CAIRDRGLVETQYF. CDR3 DNA sequence: TGTGCCATCCGGGACAGGGGGCTAGTAGAGACCCAGTACTTC. This chain joins TRBV10-3 and TRBJ2-5; 12 bases agree with TRBD1. The CDR3 has 14 residues. With 8 bases clipped from V and 4 bases from J, the junction kept 5 bases outside the gene matches. The germline V gene has CDR1 ENHRY and CDR2 SYGVKD.

This clonotype was seen at least ten times. The V call is TRBV7-3, the J call TRBJ2-2; TRBD2 matches at 8 bases. V gave up 1 base and J gave up 5 bases; unmatched junction bases: 6. The V gene's germline CDR1 is SGHTA and CDR2 FQGTGA. The CDR3 runs 16 residues. CDR3 coding DNA: TGTGCCAGCAGCTTAATGGGGACTAGTTCGACCGGGGAGCTGTTTTTT. It specifies CASSLMGTSSTGELFF.

This clonotype appeared many times. This rearrangement joins TRBV2 to TRBJ1-1; D not resolved. V was cut by 3 bases and J by 2 bases, with 19 bases left in between. This CDR3 has 17 residues. Germline CDR1 and CDR2: SNHLY and FYNNEI. CDR3: CASSDYVRTDLNTEAFF. The CDR3 nucleotides read TGTGCCAGCAGTGATTATGTTAGGACGGATTTAAACACTGAAGCTTTCTTT.

In its sample, this clonotype was seen many times. CDR3 sequence: CAWSGTGGLNTGELFF. The CDR3, as DNA: TGTGCCTGGAGTGGGACGGGAGGGCTGAACACCGGGGAGCTGTTTTTT. The chain couples TRBV30 to TRBJ2-2; 8 bases line up with TRBD2. This CDR3 contains 16 residues. With 1 base clipped from V and 1 base from J, the junction kept 5 bases outside the gene matches. CDR1 is GTSNPN, CDR2 SVGIG, per germline (reference sequence).

This clonotype was found many times. The V gene is TRBV3-1, the J gene TRBJ2-5; TRBD1 matches at 7 bases. With 6 bases clipped from V and 2 bases from J, the junction kept 3 bases outside the gene matches. The CDR3 consists of 13 residues. Germline V CDR1 and CDR2: LGHDT, YNNKEL (reference sequence). CDR3 amino acids: CASRRGQQETQYF. CDR3 nucleotide sequence: TGTGCCAGCAGACGGGGACAGCAAGAGACCCAGTACTTC.

This clonotype was found many times. The chain couples TRBV20-1 to TRBJ2-2; D unresolved. The germline V gene encodes CDR1 DFQATT and CDR2 SNEGSKA (reference sequence). This CDR3 comprises 13 residues. Trimming removed 4 bases from V and 3 bases from J, with 9 bases in between. The CDR3 reads CSANWVDTGELFF. DNA of the CDR3: TGCAGTGCTAACTGGGTAGACACCGGGGAGCTGTTTTTT.

This clonotype has just a few counts. The genes are TRBV29-1 and TRBJ2-2, with D tentatively TRBD1 (5 bases). CDR3 length: 14 residues. Trimming stripped 7 bases from V and 4 bases from J, with 16 bases between. The germline CDR1 and CDR2 sequences are SQVTM and ANQGSEA. The CDR3 loop reads CSALDNLITGELFF. The CDR3 DNA follows: TGCAGCGCCCTGGACAACCTAATCACCGGGGAGCTGTTTTTT.

The chain employs TRBV20-1 and TRBJ2-7; 10 bases fit TRBD2. Germline values: CDR1 DFQATT, CDR2 SNEGSKA (reference sequence). V lost 0 bases and J lost 4; bases outside the gene matches: 6. The CDR3 runs 15 residues. CDR3 region: CSARDRASGGYEQYF. The CDR3, as DNA: TGCAGTGCTAGAGATCGGGCTAGCGGGGGATACGAGCAGTACTTC.